This TCR beta chain was observed in a study of radiation and T cells in renal cell carcinoma (dated by TCRdb to 2019 to 2021). Notes on the research overall: The samples were drawn from a clinical trial, where primary renal cell carcinomas were treated with 15 Gy of stereotactic body radiation therapy and then removed by nephrectomy 4 weeks afterward. Across all 50 or so samples, 4,016,671 unique CDR3 nucleotide sequences, encoding 2,658,974 unique CDR3 amino acid sequences, were identified. In total, approximately 51 samples, comprising 26 tumors and some 27 peripheral blood samples, were subjected to TCR beta sequencing.

Per the publication, the time point label means: baseline pretreatment blood. Explained via the paper, the treatment or condition label denotes: 15 Gy SBRT to primary tumor, nephrectomy 4 weeks later. Serial peripheral blood from radiation-treated patients was sampled at baseline, 2 weeks and 4 weeks after SBRT to track tumor-enriched clonotypes. Renal cell carcinoma with clear cell pathology was present in all patients. The QIAamp DNA Blood Mini Kit (Qiagen) was used to prepare genomic DNA for TCR sequencing. Samples were included in the analyses only if all quality control checks were passed. Findings and caveats that apply to the study as a whole: In blood, the top tumor clonotypes increased between baseline and 2 weeks post-radiation and then shrank by 4 weeks, which suggests that tumor-resident clones expanded only transiently. Blood repertoire dynamics were not followed beyond 4 weeks after treatment. Because pretreatment tumor biopsies were not available, the study could not determine whether clonotypes were already present within the tumor at baseline. Effects of radiation dose or scheduling on the TCR repertoire could not be addressed with the single-armed trial design.

The immunoSEQ kit was used, according to the manufacturer's recommendations, to generate TCR beta libraries from genomic DNA. To prepare the libraries, a first multiplex PCR with proprietary primers was run, followed by a second PCR that added unique barcodes, and a bead cleanup was done after each round. Each sample batch included a kit-provided positive control reaction and a negative control reaction. The final libraries underwent checking on an Agilent 4200 TapeStation D1000 ScreenTape, volumetric pooling, and quantification by qPCR. Sequencing was performed on an Illumina NextSeq500 with a MidOutput 150-cycle cartridge, and 156 Read1 and 15 Index1 cycles were run with kit custom primers. The pooled library was loaded at around 0.93 pM with roughly 19% PhiX control spiked in. The paper's processing steps were these. The vendor-processed data were analyzed in R, and a clonotype was defined as all T cells that share the same CDR3 nucleotide sequence. In the clone abundance analyses, frequencies in each sample were normalized to that sample's 10,000 most abundant clones. Public T cell clones, which averaged fewer than five per sample, were removed prior to analysis. Tumor-enriched clonotypes and baseline blood-enriched clonotypes were defined as those with an abundance difference of at least 32-fold between compartments. A beta-binomial differential abundance model was used to identify clonotypes that expanded or contracted between blood time points. Tumor-blood repertoire similarity was measured with the Baroni-Urbani and Buser coefficient, and group comparisons used two-tailed Wilcoxon tests in R. Not all clones reach the TCRdb copy of this immuneACCESS table, which keeps in-frame sequences only. Checked studies attribute under half of the gap to unresolved V genes and leave the rest unexplained. The D gene and trimming were derived from the DNA, and the V and J assignments and clone size from that table. The sample table holds about 150,000 clones, of which about 88% were seen once. Roughly 4% of the sample lies in the top ten.

About this clone: Its cognate antigen has yet to be identified. No much larger clone is present one base from it, and per-base qualities are unavailable.

Ends trimmed: V by 7 bases, J by 10 bases; bases unmatched to a gene: 11. From cysteine to phenylalanine, the CDR3 is 15 amino acids long. The CDR3 DNA has 45 bases and is translated from base 1. Sequences MNHEY (CDR1) and SMNVEV (CDR2) are obtained from the germline V gene (reference sequence). The clonotype was recovered from a woman in her 70s with renal cell carcinoma. Sequenced material: blood, taken from a patient whose treatment included radiotherapy and nephrectomy. This receptor chain uses TRBV27 and TRBJ2-1; TRBD2 agrees with 12 junctional bases. The DNA is TGTGCCAGCACCCTAGCGGGGGGGCGGAAATCGGAGCAGTTCTTC. Its translation is CASTLAGGRKSEQFF.